These 19 T cell receptor beta chains were all obtained from the same sample, sequenced in a study of blood T cell repertoires in COVID-19. Profiling relied on immunoSEQ multiplex PCR, and the TCRdb table lists in-frame clones only, not all of them. The sample has 95,000 to 130,000 clones; around four fifths are singletons. The sequenced material came from peripheral blood. These receptors were taken from a man between 65 and 85 years old with active or convalescent COVID-19.

The chain employs TRBV30 and TRBJ1-2; TRBD1 might be the D (6 bases). This CDR3 is 12 amino acids long. V shed 5 bases and J shed 7 bases, with 14 bases lying between them. CDR1 and CDR2 from the germline V gene are GTSNPN and SVGIG (reference sequence). The CDR3 here is CAWGGSAGGYTF. The CDR3 nucleotides read TGTGCCTGGGGGGGCAGCGCGGGTGGCTACACCTTC.

This sequence joins TRBV6-6 and TRBJ2-7; a possible D gene is TRBD2 (6 bases). This CDR3 is built from 12 residues. The V and J ends lost 5 bases and 6 bases respectively, with 11 bases between them. Germline assignment: CDR1 MNHNY and CDR2 SVGAGI (reference sequence). CDR3 DNA sequence: TGTGCCAGCAGTCCCTCGGGGGTCGAGCAGTACTTC. It translates to CASSPSGVEQYF.

This clone has more than one count but fewer than ten. The chain uses TRBV9 and TRBJ2-4; 8 bases match TRBD1. CDR1 is SGDLS and CDR2 is YYNGEE in the germline V gene. The CDR3 has 14 amino acids. V lost 0 bases to trimming and J lost 4 bases; unmatched junction nucleotides: 0. This chain's CDR3 is CASSVGTGKNIQYF. In nucleotides, the CDR3 is TGTGCCAGCAGCGTAGGGACAGGGAAAAACATTCAGTACTTC.

The rearrangement joins TRBV5-1 to TRBJ1-2; TRBD1 is a possible D gene (6 bases). There are 15 residues in the CDR3. V shed 7 bases and J shed 4 bases, with 20 bases lying between them. The germline gives CDR1 SGHRS, CDR2 YFSETQ. As DNA, the CDR3 is TGCGCCAGCCCCGTCCCTACAACAGGGACCTATGGCTACACCTTC. It yields the protein CASPVPTTGTYGYTF. Full variable domain (rest looked up from reference TRBV5-1 and TRBJ1-2): KAGVTQTPRYLIKTRGQQVTLSCSPISGHRSVSWYQQTPGQGLQFLFEYFSETQRNKGNFPGRFSGRQFSNSRSEMNVSTLELGDSALYLCASPVPTTGTYGYTFGSGTRLTVV.

In its sample, this clone was seen once. The chain links TRBV12-3 or TRBV12-4 to TRBJ1-5, with D uncertain. Trimming shortened V by 5 bases and J by 4 bases, and 3 bases separated the two germline ends. This CDR3 region has 11 residues. The CDR3 here is CASSQNQPQHF. The DNA for the CDR3 is TGTGCCAGCAGTCAAAATCAGCCCCAGCATTTT.

In this sample, this clone turned up once. V gene TRBV4-2 combines with J gene TRBJ2-7; 7 bases are a match to TRBD1. Trimming cost V 0 bases and J 2 bases; bases outside gene matches: 4. The CDR3 loop spans 15 amino acids. Per germline, CDR1 LGHNA and CDR2 YNFKEQ. CDR3 sequence (DNA): TGTGCCAGCAGCCAAGATCGGGACAGAACCTACGAGCAGTACTTC. This gives the protein CASSQDRDRTYEQYF.

This clone occurred once. The CDR3 loop is CASGLVLTSGSLNEQFF. The CDR3 nucleotides read TGTGCTAGTGGTTTGGTACTTACTAGCGGGAGTCTCAATGAGCAGTTCTTC. This chain joins TRBV12-5 and TRBJ2-1, with 11 bases aligning to TRBD2. Trimming took 0 bases from V and 6 from J; bases not matched to a gene: 7. CDR1 is LGHNT, CDR2 FRNRAP, per germline. The CDR3 spans 17 residues.

A few counts support this clone. V usage is TRBV7-8 and J usage is TRBJ1-5; possibly TRBD1 for D (6 bases). From germline, CDR1 is SGHVS and CDR2 FQNEAQ. The CDR3 contains 16 residues. V lost 0 bases and J 4 bases, leaving 13 bases between the germline ends. CDR3 sequence reads: CASSLAGTGLNQPQHF. For the CDR3, the DNA is TGTGCCAGCAGCTTAGCGGGAACAGGGCTTAATCAGCCCCAGCATTTT. Full variable domain (remainder filled in from reference TRBV7-8 and TRBJ1-5): GAGVSQSPRYKVAKRGQDVALRCDPISGHVSLFWYQQALGQGPEFLTYFQNEAQLDKSGLPSDRFFAERPEGSVSTLKIQRTQQEDSAVYLCASSLAGTGLNQPQHFGDGTRLSIL.

This rearrangement joins TRBV27 to TRBJ2-1; the match to TRBD2 covers 7 bases. The CDR3 totals 14 residues. Germline CDR1 and CDR2: MNHEY and SMNVEV (reference sequence). Losses at the gene ends were 5 bases for V and 9 bases for J; bases not matched to a gene: 10. CDR3 sequence reads: CASSRETSLLEQFF. In DNA, the CDR3 is TGTGCCAGCAGTCGAGAGACTAGCCTCCTTGAGCAGTTCTTC.

The chain employs TRBV5-4 and TRBJ2-5; 7 positions match TRBD2. There are 16 residues in the CDR3. Germline V gene lookup returns CDR1 SGHNT and CDR2 YYREEE (reference sequence). V shed 2 bases and J 2 bases; nucleotides not matched to a gene: 9. In DNA, the CDR3 is TGTGCCAGCAGCTTCTCGGACTGGGGGGGGCAAGAGACCCAGTACTTC. Encoded protein: CASSFSDWGGQETQYF.

This clone was detected only once. V and J are TRBV11-3 and TRBJ2-2; 8 bases agree with TRBD2. There are 15 residues in the CDR3. CDR1 and CDR2 (germline): SGHNT, YENEEA. The trim removed 3 bases at V and 4 bases at J, leaving 4 bases unmatched. This CDR3 reads CASSLDGRATGELFF. Written as DNA, the CDR3 is TGTGCCAGCAGCTTGGACGGGAGGGCCACCGGGGAGCTGTTTTTT.

This chain connects TRBV5-1 to TRBJ1-5; D gene ambiguous. The CDR3 consists of 14 residues. V was pared by 4 bases and J by 2 bases, with 10 bases between. The germline V gene has CDR1 SGHRS and CDR2 YFSETQ. The CDR3 region is CASSPDGGNQPQHF. The DNA of the CDR3 is TGCGCCAGCAGCCCGGACGGGGGCAATCAGCCCCAGCATTTT.

V usage is TRBV9 and J usage is TRBJ2-1, with D possibly being TRBD1 (6 bases). The ends were cut back, 4 bases at V and 6 bases at J, with 14 bases in the middle. This CDR3 is built from 14 residues. Germline values: CDR1 SGDLS, CDR2 YYNGEE. The CDR3: CASSPSDSFNEQFF. CDR3 nucleotide sequence: TGTGCCAGCAGCCCTTCGGACAGTTTCAATGAGCAGTTCTTC.

The chain has TRBV5-1 and TRBJ2-1, with 11 positions matching TRBD2. This CDR3 has 15 residues. V lost 4 bases to trimming and J lost 4 bases; unmatched junction nucleotides: 4. Germline V gives CDR1 SGHRS, CDR2 YFSETQ. The chain's CDR3 is CASSKGTSGYNEQFF. In nucleotides, the CDR3 is TGCGCCAGCAGCAAGGGGACTAGCGGATACAATGAGCAGTTCTTC.

This chain uses TRBV5-4 with TRBJ1-5, with D unresolved. The ends were cut back, 4 bases at V and 0 bases at J, with 14 bases in the middle. The CDR3 covers 16 residues. CDR1 and CDR2 (germline): SGHNT, YYREEE (reference sequence). CDR3 DNA: TGTGCCAGCAGCACCCGGGGAGTGACTAGCAATCAGCCCCAGCATTTT. Its protein is CASSTRGVTSNQPQHF. The variable domain in full, completed from reference TRBV5-4 and TRBJ1-5, reads ETGVTQSPTHLIKTRGQQVTLRCSSQSGHNTVSWYQQALGQGPQFIFQYYREEENGRGNFPPRFSGLQFPNYSSELNVNALELDDSALYLCASSTRGVTSNQPQHFGDGTRLSIL.

The rearrangement uses TRBV5-4 and TRBJ1-2, with 8 bases that match TRBD1. The germline V gene has CDR1 SGHNT and CDR2 YYREEE (reference sequence). This CDR3 comprises 15 residues. V gave up 0 bases and J gave up 2 bases; unmatched junction bases: 3. DNA of the CDR3: TGTGCCAGCAGCTTGGAGCAGGGGGCGAACTATGGCTACACCTTC. Its translation is CASSLEQGANYGYTF.

The chain links TRBV5-6 to TRBJ1-4; TRBD1 matches 8 bases. This CDR3 comprises 16 residues. After removal of 4 bases from V and 5 bases from J, the junction contained 10 bases not matched to a gene. CDR1 and CDR2 from the germline V gene are SGHDT and YYEEEE. This chain's CDR3 is CASSQDRGLGNEKLFF. CDR3 in DNA: TGTGCCAGCAGCCAAGACAGGGGATTGGGGAATGAAAAACTGTTTTTT.

This clone was picked up a small number of times. This chain joins TRBV19 and TRBJ2-5; TRBD2 agrees at 12 bases. The CDR3 runs 15 residues. Germline V gene lookup returns CDR1 LNHDA and CDR2 SQIVND (reference sequence). V lost 6 bases and J lost 2; bases outside the gene matches: 4. The CDR3: CASRELAGGQETQYF. The CDR3 DNA reads as TGTGCCAGTAGAGAACTAGCGGGGGGACAAGAGACCCAGTACTTC. The full variable domain, with the rest looked up from reference TRBV19 and TRBJ2-5, is DGGITQSPKYLFRKEGQNVTLSCEQNLNHDAMYWYRQDPGQGLRLIYYSQIVNDFQKGDIAEGYSVSREKKESFPLTVTSAQKNPTAFYLCASRELAGGQETQYFGPGTRLLVL.

This chain joins TRBV4-3 and TRBJ2-7, with 9 bases lining up with TRBD2. Germline V gene lookup returns CDR1 LGHNA and CDR2 YSLEER. The CDR3 totals 17 residues. J lost 3 bases, V lost 1 base, and 10 bases had no gene match. The CDR3 spells CASSQVVLAGRSYEQYF. The CDR3 bases are TGCGCCAGCAGCCAAGTAGTCCTAGCGGGACGGAGCTACGAGCAGTACTTC.